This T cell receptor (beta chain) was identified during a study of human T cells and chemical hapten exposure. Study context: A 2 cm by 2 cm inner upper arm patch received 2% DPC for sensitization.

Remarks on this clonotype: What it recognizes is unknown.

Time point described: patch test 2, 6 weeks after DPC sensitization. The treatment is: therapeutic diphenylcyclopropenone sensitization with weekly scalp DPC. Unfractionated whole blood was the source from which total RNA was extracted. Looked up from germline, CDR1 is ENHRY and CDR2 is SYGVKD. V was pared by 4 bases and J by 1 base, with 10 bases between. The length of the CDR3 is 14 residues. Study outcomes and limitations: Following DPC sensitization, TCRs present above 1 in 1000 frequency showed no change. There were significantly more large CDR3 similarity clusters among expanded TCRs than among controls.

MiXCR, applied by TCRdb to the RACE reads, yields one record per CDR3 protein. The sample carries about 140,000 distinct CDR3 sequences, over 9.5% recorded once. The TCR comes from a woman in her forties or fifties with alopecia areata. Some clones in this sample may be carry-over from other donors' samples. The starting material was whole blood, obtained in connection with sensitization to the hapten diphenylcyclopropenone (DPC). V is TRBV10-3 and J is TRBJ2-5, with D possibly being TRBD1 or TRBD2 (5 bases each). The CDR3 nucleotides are TGTGCCATCAGTGTATACGGGACCCAAGAGACCCAGTACTTC. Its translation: CAISVYGTQETQYF.